The rows below give T cell receptor beta chains drawn from one sample of a study of T cells in localized non-small cell lung cancer. Clones were read by immunoSEQ multiplex PCR, and TCRdb kept only the in-frame ones, dropping some. The sample has about 1,000 clones, roughly 21% seen once. This specimen consisted of lung tumor tissue, obtained before any cancer treatment. These TCRs come from a male donor older than 55 with stage I squamous cell lung carcinoma. The CDR3 runs from the conserved cysteine through the conserved F or W. Each record gives: J gene, clone size, V gene, D gene, CDR3 DNA, CDR3 protein. D genes are given only for firm matches. The size entry is marked missing in some rows and otherwise reads once, few, many or a size class.

j_gene: TRBJ2-2; abundance: medium-sized; v_gene: TRBV11-3; d_gene: TRBD1; CDR3nt: TGTGCCAGCAGCTGGGACAGGATCGGGAACACCGGGGAGCTGTTTTTT; CDR3aa: CASSWDRIGNTGELFF
j_gene: TRBJ2-7; abundance: -; v_gene: TRBV18; d_gene: -; CDR3nt: TGTGCCAGCTCACCACTGACCGGCGCCCCTTACGAGCAGTACTTC; CDR3aa: CASSPLTGAPYEQYF
j_gene: TRBJ1-1; abundance: -; v_gene: TRBV18; d_gene: TRBD1; CDR3nt: TGTGCCAGCTCACCACGGGACAGGGGCGGAGGGGCGAACACTGAAGCTTTCTTT; CDR3aa: CASSPRDRGGGANTEAFF
j_gene: TRBJ1-4; abundance: few; v_gene: TRBV18; d_gene: -; CDR3nt: TGTGCCAGCTCAGTCAATTCTAATGAAAAACTGTTTTTT; CDR3aa: CASSVNSNEKLFF
j_gene: TRBJ1-1; abundance: once; v_gene: TRBV29-1; d_gene: TRBD1; CDR3nt: TGCAGCGTTGAAGGGGTAGGGGGCAGCGGAAACACTGAAGCTTTCTTT; CDR3aa: CSVEGVGGSGNTEAFF
j_gene: TRBJ2-3; abundance: -; v_gene: TRBV30; d_gene: -; CDR3nt: TGTGCCTGGAGCCTCGGGGGAAGCACAGATACGCAGTATTTT; CDR3aa: CAWSLGGSTDTQYF
j_gene: TRBJ2-1; abundance: -; v_gene: TRBV7-6; d_gene: -; CDR3nt: TGTGCCAGCAGCTTAGGTATGGGTTCACCGTCCTACAATGAGCAGTTCTTC; CDR3aa: CASSLGMGSPSYNEQFF
j_gene: TRBJ1-5; abundance: -; v_gene: TRBV12-2; d_gene: -; CDR3nt: TGTGCCGCAGGGAGGGGGCGAGAAGGCAATCAGCCCCAGCATTTT; CDR3aa: CAAGRGREGNQPQHF
j_gene: TRBJ2-2; abundance: medium-sized; v_gene: TRBV4-1; d_gene: TRBD2; CDR3nt: TGCGCCAGCAGCCAAAGCCCGGGACTAGCGGGGGGCTACACCGGGGAGCTGTTTTTT; CDR3aa: CASSQSPGLAGGYTGELFF
j_gene: TRBJ2-1; abundance: medium-sized; v_gene: TRBV11-3; d_gene: TRBD2; CDR3nt: TGTGCCAGCAGCTTAGAGGTGGCTAGCGGCGGTGAGCAGTTCTTC; CDR3aa: CASSLEVASGGEQFF
j_gene: TRBJ2-1; abundance: -; v_gene: TRBV6-8; d_gene: -; CDR3nt: TGTGCCAGCAGTTTTCAGCCAGAGGGGACTCCTTTTGGGAATGAGCAGTTCTTC; CDR3aa: CASSFQPEGTPFGNEQFF